This TCR beta chain was observed in a study of neurological immune-mediated disorders. Study-wide background: Of the multiple sclerosis patients, 34 in total, around 30 were relapsing-remitting and 3 were secondary progressive.

Unsorted libraries were prepared from 2 million PBMCs that had been stored at -80 C. TCRdb passed the 5' RACE reads through MiXCR, listing each CDR3 protein once. Among 55,000 to 75,000 distinct CDR3 sequences listed, about 2.5% were seen once. This clonotype was detected many times. The CDR3 is 14 amino acids. Trimming cost V 10 bases and J 0 bases, with 15 bases left between them. This TCR was recovered from a man between 45 and 60 years old with multiple sclerosis. Material: PBMCs. The chain combines TRBV12-3 or TRBV12-4 with TRBJ1-2; D is undetermined. As DNA, the CDR3 is TGTGCCATCCGAACGACGGGATCTAACTATGGCTACACCTTC. This translates into CAIRTTGSNYGYTF.